Reported below is one T cell receptor beta chain. After removal of 1 base from V and 6 bases from J, the junction contained 4 bases not matched to a gene. This CDR3 spans 15 amino acids. The germline CDR1 and CDR2 sequences are LGHNA and YNFKEQ. Clones were sequenced by immunoSEQ multiplex PCR, and TCRdb holds only the in-frame ones, with some missing. The sample holds 140,000 or so clones, roughly 90% seen once. The data were taken from a study of blood T cell repertoires in COVID-19. Study-wide background: Nucleic acid was either cDNA or gDNA, and it came from T cells, B-cell-depleted T cells, or PBMCs.

The chain combines TRBV4-2 with TRBJ2-1; 9 bases align to TRBD1. This sequence was found in a woman aged 45-60 years with acute or convalescent COVID-19. The sample was peripheral blood. The CDR3 loop is CASSQVGQGINEQFF. In DNA form, the CDR3 reads TGTGCCAGCAGCCAAGTGGGACAGGGAATCAATGAGCAGTTCTTC.